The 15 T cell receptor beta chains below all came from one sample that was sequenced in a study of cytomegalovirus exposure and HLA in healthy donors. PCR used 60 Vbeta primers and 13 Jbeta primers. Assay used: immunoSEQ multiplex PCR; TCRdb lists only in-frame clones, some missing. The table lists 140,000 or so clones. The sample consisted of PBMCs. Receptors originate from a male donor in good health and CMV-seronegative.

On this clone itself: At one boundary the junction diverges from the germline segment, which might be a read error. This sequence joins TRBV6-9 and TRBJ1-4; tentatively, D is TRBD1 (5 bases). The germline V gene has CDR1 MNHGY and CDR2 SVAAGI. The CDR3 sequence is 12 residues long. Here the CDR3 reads CSGGATNEKLFF. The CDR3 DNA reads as TGCTCGGGGGGGGCAACTAATGAAAAACTGTTTTTT.

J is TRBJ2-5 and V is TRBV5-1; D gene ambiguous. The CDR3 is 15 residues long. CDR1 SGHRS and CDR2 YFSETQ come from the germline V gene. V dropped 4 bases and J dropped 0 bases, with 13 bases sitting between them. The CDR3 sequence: CASSLILLNQETQYF. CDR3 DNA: TGCGCCAGCAGCCTAATTCTATTAAACCAAGAGACCCAGTACTTC.

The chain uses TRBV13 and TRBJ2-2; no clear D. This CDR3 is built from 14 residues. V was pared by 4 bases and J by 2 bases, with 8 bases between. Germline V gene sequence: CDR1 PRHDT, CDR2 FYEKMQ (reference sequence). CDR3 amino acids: CASSYQTNTGELFF. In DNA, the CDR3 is TGTGCCAGCAGCTATCAGACTAACACCGGGGAGCTGTTTTTT.

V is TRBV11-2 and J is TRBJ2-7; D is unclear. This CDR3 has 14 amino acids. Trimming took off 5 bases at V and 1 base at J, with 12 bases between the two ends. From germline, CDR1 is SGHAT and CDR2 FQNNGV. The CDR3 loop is CASSPRLESYEQYF. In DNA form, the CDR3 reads TGTGCCAGCAGCCCTCGTTTAGAGTCCTACGAGCAGTACTTC.

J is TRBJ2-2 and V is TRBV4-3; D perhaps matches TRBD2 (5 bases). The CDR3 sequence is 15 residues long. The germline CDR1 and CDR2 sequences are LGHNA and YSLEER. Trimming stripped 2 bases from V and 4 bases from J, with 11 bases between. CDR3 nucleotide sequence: TGCGCCAGCAGCCAATCGAATCGGGGCACCGGGGAGCTGTTTTTT. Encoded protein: CASSQSNRGTGELFF.

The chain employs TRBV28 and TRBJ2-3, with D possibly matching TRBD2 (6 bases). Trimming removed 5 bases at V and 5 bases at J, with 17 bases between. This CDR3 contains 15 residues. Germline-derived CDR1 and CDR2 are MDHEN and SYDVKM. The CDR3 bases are TGTGCCAGCAGTCACCCGAAGCGGGCGGAAGATACGCAGTATTTT. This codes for CASSHPKRAEDTQYF.

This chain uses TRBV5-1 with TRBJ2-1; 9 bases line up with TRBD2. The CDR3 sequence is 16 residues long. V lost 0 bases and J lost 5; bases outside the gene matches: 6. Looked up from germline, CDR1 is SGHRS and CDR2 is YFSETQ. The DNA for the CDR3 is TGCGCCAGCAGCTTGGGCCCGGGACTAGCAGACAATGAGCAGTTCTTC. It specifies CASSLGPGLADNEQFF.

CDR3 residues: CASSHSGGPAKNIQYF. The CDR3, as DNA: TGTGCCAGCAGCCACTCGGGCGGGCCGGCCAAAAACATTCAGTACTTC. V gene TRBV7-9 combines with J gene TRBJ2-4; maybe TRBD2 (5 bases). CDR1 and CDR2 from the germline V gene are SEHNR and FQNEAQ (reference sequence). Trimming removed 5 bases from V and 1 base from J, with 15 bases in between. This CDR3 has 16 amino acids.

The CDR3 DNA follows: TGTGCCTGGAGTGCTGGAGCGGGGCTGGAGACCCAGTACTTC. Amino acids: CAWSAGAGLETQYF. The V call is TRBV30, the J call TRBJ2-5; 7 bases match TRBD2. Per germline, CDR1 GTSNPN and CDR2 SVGIG (reference sequence). Unmatched junction bases numbered 7, after V lost 1 base and J lost 5 bases. The length of the CDR3 is 14 residues.

In DNA form, the CDR3 reads TGTGCCAGCAGTGACCCGGGACAGTTTGCTGGAAACACCATATATTTT. Its protein is CASSDPGQFAGNTIYF. J is TRBJ1-3 and V is TRBV25-1, with 7 bases aligning to TRBD1. V trimming: 3 bases; J trimming: 2 bases; junction bases outside the gene matches: 7. CDR1 is MGHDK and CDR2 is SYGVNS in the germline V gene. CDR3 size: 16 residues.

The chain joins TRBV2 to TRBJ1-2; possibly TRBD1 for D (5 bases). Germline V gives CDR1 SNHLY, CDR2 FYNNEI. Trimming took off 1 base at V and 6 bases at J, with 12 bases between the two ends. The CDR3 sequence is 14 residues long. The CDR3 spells CASSEGSVRDGYTF. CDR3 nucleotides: TGTGCCAGCAGTGAAGGGTCAGTCAGGGATGGCTACACCTTC.

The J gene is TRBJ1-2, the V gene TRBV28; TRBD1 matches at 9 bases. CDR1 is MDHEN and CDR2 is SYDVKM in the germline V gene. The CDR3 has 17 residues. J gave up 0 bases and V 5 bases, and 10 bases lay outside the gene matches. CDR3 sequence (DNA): TGTGCCAGCAGTGGTCCGGGACAGGGTCATTCTAACTATGGCTACACCTTC. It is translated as CASSGPGQGHSNYGYTF.

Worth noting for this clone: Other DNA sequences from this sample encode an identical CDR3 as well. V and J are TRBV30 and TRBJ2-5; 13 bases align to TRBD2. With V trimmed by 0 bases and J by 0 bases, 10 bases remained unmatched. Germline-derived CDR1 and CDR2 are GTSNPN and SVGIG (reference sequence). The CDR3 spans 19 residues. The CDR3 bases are TGTGCCTGGAGTGTACAGAGGACTAGCGGGAGAAGGTACCAAGAGACCCAGTACTTC. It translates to CAWSVQRTSGRRYQETQYF.

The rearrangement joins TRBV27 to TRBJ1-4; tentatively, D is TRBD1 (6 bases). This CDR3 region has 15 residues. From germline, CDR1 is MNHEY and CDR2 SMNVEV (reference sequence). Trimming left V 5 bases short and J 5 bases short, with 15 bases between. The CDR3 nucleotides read TGTGCCAGCAGTCATGAGACAGGTTCGAATGAAAAACTGTTTTTT. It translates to CASSHETGSNEKLFF.

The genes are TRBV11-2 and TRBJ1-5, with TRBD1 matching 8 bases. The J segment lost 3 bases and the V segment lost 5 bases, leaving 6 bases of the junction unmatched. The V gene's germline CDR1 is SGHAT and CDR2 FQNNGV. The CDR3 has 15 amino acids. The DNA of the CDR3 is TGTGCCAGCAGCGTTGGGACAGGCTACAATCAGCCCCAGCATTTT. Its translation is CASSVGTGYNQPQHF.